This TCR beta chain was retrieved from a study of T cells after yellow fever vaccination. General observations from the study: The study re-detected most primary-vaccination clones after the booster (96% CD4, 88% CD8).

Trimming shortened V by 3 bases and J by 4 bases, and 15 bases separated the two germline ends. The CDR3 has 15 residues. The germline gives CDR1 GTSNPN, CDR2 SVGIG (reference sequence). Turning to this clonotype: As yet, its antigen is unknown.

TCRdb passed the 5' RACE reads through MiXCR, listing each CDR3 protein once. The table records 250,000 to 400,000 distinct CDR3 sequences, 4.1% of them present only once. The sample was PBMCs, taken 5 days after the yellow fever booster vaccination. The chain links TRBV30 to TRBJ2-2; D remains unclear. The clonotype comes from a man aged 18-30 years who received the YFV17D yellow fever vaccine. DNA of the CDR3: TGTGCCTGGAGATTTTGGGCAGATAGCACCGGGGAGCTGTTTTTT. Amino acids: CAWRFWADSTGELFF.